This note documents a single TCR beta chain sequence. Its cognate antigen is unknown. Germline V gives CDR1 DFQATT, CDR2 SNEGSKA (reference sequence). The CDR3 has 15 amino acids. V lost 3 bases and J 2 bases, leaving 16 bases between the germline ends. The sample originates from a study of metastatic and nonmetastatic thyroid tumors. Study context: Where malignant and benign thyroid patients were concerned, repertoires were compared across blood and tumor or nodule tissue. Notes on the study in general: Relative to benign nodules, malignant thyroid tumors were reportedly characterized by significantly elevated TCR beta diversity in blood and tumor.

Before thyroid surgery, none of the patients had received any treatment. Authors' processing steps: The distant-metastasis classifier for papillary thyroid cancer was built from CDR3 differences across clinicopathological groups. With MiXCR, TCRdb reprocessed the PCR reads. These V and J calls are TCRdb output, not the study's own analysis. Among around 37,000 clones listed, about 24% were seen once. The rearrangement uses TRBV20-1 and TRBJ2-5; unclear D gene. This sequence originates from a female donor with papillary thyroid cancer or a benign thyroid nodule (not recorded which). Some clones in this sample may be carry-over from other donors' samples. The sample was tumor tissue. The CDR3 nucleotides are TGCAGTGCTAGTTTGGATTACCGAAGGCAAGAGACCCAGTACTTC. Translated: CSASLDYRRQETQYF.